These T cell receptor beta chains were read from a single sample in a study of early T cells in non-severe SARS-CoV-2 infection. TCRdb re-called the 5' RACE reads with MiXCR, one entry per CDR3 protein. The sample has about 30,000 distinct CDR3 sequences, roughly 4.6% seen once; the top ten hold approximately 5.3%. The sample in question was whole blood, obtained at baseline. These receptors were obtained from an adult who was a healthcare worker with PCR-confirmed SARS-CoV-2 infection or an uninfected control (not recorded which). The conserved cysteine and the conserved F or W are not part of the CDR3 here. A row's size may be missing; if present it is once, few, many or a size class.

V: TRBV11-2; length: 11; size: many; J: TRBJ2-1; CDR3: ASSLGLYNEQF
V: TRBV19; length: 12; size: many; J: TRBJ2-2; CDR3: ASSTHRDTWELF
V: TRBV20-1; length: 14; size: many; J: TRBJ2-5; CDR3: SARGSGGRDQETQY
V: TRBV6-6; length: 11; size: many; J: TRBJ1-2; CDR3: ATAGRQGYGYT
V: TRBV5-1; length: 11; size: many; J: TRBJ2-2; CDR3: ASSTDRTGELF
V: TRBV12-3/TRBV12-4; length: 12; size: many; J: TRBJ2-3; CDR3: ASSPFASTDTQY
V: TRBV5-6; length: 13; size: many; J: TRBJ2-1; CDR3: ASSLGGLALGEQF
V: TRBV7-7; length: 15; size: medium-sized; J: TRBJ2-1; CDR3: ASSRRSTSGIGNEQF
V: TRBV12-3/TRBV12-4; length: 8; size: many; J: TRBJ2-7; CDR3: ASGGQMQY
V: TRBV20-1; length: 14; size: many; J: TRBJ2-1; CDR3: SAPRDRGRRDNEQF
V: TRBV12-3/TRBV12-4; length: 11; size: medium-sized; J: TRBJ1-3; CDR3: AAGPHSGNTIY
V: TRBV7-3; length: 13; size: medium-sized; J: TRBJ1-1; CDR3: ASSLSGVRGTEAF
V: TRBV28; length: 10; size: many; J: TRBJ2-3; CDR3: ASSSNTDTQY
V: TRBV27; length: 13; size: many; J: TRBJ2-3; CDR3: ASSLRGGRTDTQY
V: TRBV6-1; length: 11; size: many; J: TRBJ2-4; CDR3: ASSEQWVDIQY
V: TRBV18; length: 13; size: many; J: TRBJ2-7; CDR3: ASSPNSDSIYEQY
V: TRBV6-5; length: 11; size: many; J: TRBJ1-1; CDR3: ASSHGRVVEAF
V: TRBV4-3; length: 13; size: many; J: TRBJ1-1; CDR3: ASSHNSLMNTEAF
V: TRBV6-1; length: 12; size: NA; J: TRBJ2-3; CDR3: ASSEAWSTDTQY
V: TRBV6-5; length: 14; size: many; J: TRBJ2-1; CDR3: ASSSLGGRPNNEQF
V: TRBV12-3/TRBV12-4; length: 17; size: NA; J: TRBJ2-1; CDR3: ASSLRRNTRPGHNNEQF
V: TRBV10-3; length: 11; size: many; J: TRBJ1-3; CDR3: AITQGSGNTIY
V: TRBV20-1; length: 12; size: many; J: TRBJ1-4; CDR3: SAPDRTNNEKLF
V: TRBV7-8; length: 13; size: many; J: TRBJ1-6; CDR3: ASSLGGERNSPLH
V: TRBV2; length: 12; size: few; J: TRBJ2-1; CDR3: ASRTGGSSNEQF
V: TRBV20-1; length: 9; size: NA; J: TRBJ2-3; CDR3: SARFTDTQY